These T cell receptor beta chains were read from a single sample in a study of T cells in Graves' hyperthyroidism and ophthalmopathy. TCRdb passed the multiplex PCR reads through MiXCR, listing each CDR3 protein once. The sample lists some 510,000 distinct CDR3 sequences; around 42% were seen once. The sample consisted of peripheral blood or thyroid tissue (not recorded which). Every receptor here comes from a woman aged 18-29 years with Graves' hyperthyroidism. Both conserved end residues are part of each CDR3. The D gene is left open where the match is weak. Only part of the rows carry a size: once, few, many, or a class if the clone is expanded.

j_call clone_size d_call v_call cdr3_aa cdr3_nt
TRBJ2-5 NA NA TRBV29-1 CSFPGVKETQYF TGCAGCTTCCCCGGGGTGAAAGAGACCCAGTACTTC
TRBJ1-5 NA NA TRBV12-5 CASGLVQSNQPQHF TGTGCTAGTGGTTTGGTACAGAGCAATCAGCCCCAGCATTTT
TRBJ2-2 few NA TRBV7-9 CASSLLGASGELFF TGTGCCAGCAGCTTACTGGGGGCCTCCGGGGAGCTGTTTTTT
TRBJ1-2 few NA TRBV7-2 CASSLEVSPLYGYTF TGTGCCAGCAGCTTAGAGGTCTCTCCCCTCTATGGCTACACCTTC
TRBJ1-4 few NA TRBV20-1 CSAVLGAREKLFF TGCAGTGCCGTGCTGGGGGCGAGGGAAAAACTGTTTTTT
TRBJ2-5 NA TRBD1 TRBV9 CASSVRQGARETQYF TGTGCCAGCAGCGTGAGACAGGGGGCGAGGGAGACCCAGTACTTC
TRBJ1-5 NA NA TRBV2 CASSLQGWSGVRQPQHF TGTGCCAGCAGCCTACAGGGATGGTCGGGGGTCCGACAGCCCCAGCATTTT
TRBJ1-3 NA NA TRBV19 CASSQQGRRNTIYF TGTGCCAGTAGTCAGCAGGGGCGAAGAAACACCATATATTTT
TRBJ1-1 few NA TRBV7-9 CASGLPARNTEAFF TGTGCCAGCGGCCTTCCGGCCAGGAACACTGAAGCTTTCTTT
TRBJ1-6 many TRBD1 TRBV6-5 CASRPRQGRSPLHF TGTGCCAGCAGACCGAGACAGGGGAGGTCACCCCTCCACTTT
TRBJ1-4 few NA TRBV20-1 CSARDAKGGPNEKLFF TGCAGTGCTAGAGACGCGAAAGGTGGACCTAATGAAAAACTGTTTTTT
TRBJ2-7 NA TRBD2 TRBV11-1 CASVEGLAGFYEQYF TGTGCCAGCGTTGAAGGACTAGCGGGATTCTACGAGCAGTACTTC
TRBJ2-7 NA NA TRBV2 CASSDREVGEQYF TGTGCCAGCAGTGATAGGGAAGTTGGCGAGCAGTACTTC
TRBJ2-7 few NA TRBV7-2 CASSRVGGFSYEQYF TGTGCCAGCAGCCGGGTCGGCGGATTCTCCTACGAGCAGTACTTC
TRBJ2-7 few TRBD2 TRBV7-8 CASSLAQRERPYF TGTGCCAGCAGCTTAGCGCAGCGGGAGCGTCCGTACTTC
TRBJ2-2 NA TRBD1 TRBV7-8 CASSSRTGGGELFF TGTGCCAGCAGCTCCCGGACAGGGGGCGGGGAGCTGTTTTTT
TRBJ1-1 many NA TRBV25-1 CASSSERYQESEAFF TGTGCCAGCAGTTCCGAAAGGTACCAGGAAAGTGAAGCTTTCTTT
TRBJ2-2 NA NA TRBV20-1 CSAIETGELFF TGCAGTGCGATAGAGACCGGGGAGCTGTTTTTT
TRBJ2-6 NA NA TRBV7-2 CASSGEPGANVLTF TGTGCCAGCAGCGGGGAACCTGGGGCCAACGTCCTGACTTTC
TRBJ1-6 once NA TRBV5-1 CASSWGTTGSDSPLHF TGCGCCAGCAGCTGGGGGACAACCGGGAGTGATTCACCCCTCCACTTT
TRBJ2-2 NA TRBD1 TRBV19 CASIQGPGGLPGELFF TGTGCCAGTATCCAGGGGCCAGGGGGTCTGCCCGGGGAGCTGTTTTTT
TRBJ1-2 NA TRBD1 TRBV19 CASSRPDRGDYGYTF TGTGCCAGTAGTCGACCGGACAGGGGCGACTATGGCTACACCTTC
TRBJ2-5 many NA TRBV24-1 CATSDYLHGLETQYF TGTGCCACCAGTGATTATCTACACGGCCTCGAGACCCAGTACTTC
TRBJ1-2 NA NA TRBV25-1 CASRNIDGYTF TGTGCCAGCAGGAACATAGATGGCTACACCTTC
TRBJ1-2 NA NA TRBV11-1 CASSLDSPDGYTF TGTGCCAGCAGCTTAGATAGTCCAGATGGCTACACCTTC
TRBJ2-2 NA TRBD2 TRBV15 CATSSEEASGRPGELFF TGTGCCACCAGCAGCGAGGAGGCTAGCGGGAGACCCGGGGAGCTGTTTTTT
TRBJ2-7 NA TRBD2 TRBV19 CASSIGEGGSYEQYF TGTGCCAGTAGTATAGGCGAGGGAGGGTCCTACGAGCAGTACTTC
TRBJ1-1 NA NA TRBV10-3 CAAREGLGGTEAFF TGTGCCGCGAGAGAGGGGTTAGGGGGCACTGAAGCTTTCTTT
TRBJ2-7 NA NA TRBV20-1 CSAREGAGSHEQYF TGCAGTGCTAGAGAGGGGGCAGGGAGCCACGAGCAGTACTTC
TRBJ1-4 once NA TRBV2 CASSLPADEKLFF TGTGCCAGCTCACTACCTGCGGATGAAAAACTGTTTTTT
TRBJ1-3 many NA TRBV7-9 CANGVSGNTIYF TGTGCCAACGGGGTATCTGGAAACACCATATATTTT
TRBJ2-2 many NA TRBV2 CASSQTNTGELFF TGTGCCAGTAGTCAGACGAACACCGGGGAGCTGTTTTTT
TRBJ2-7 many TRBD1 TRBV29-1 CSASPQGVGYEQYF TGCAGCGCCTCTCCCCAGGGGGTTGGCTACGAGCAGTACTTC
TRBJ2-7 few TRBD2 TRBV7-9 CASSYNLAGPYEQYF TGTGCCAGCAGTTACAACCTAGCGGGACCCTACGAGCAGTACTTC
TRBJ1-2 NA TRBD1 TRBV29-1 CSVVKTGFQNGYTF TGCAGCGTTGTTAAGACAGGGTTTCAGAATGGCTACACCTTC
TRBJ2-2 NA NA TRBV19 CASSKLQLMNTGELFF TGTGCCAGTAGTAAACTACAGCTCATGAACACCGGGGAGCTGTTTTTT
TRBJ2-5 few TRBD1 TRBV7-2 CASSYIGQAETQYF TGTGCCAGCAGTTACATTGGACAGGCGGAGACCCAGTACTTC
TRBJ2-2 NA NA TRBV2 CASSGGTDTGELFF TGTGCCAGCAGTGGGGGGACCGACACCGGGGAGCTGTTTTTT
TRBJ1-3 few NA TRBV7-9 CASSLAGHGNTIYF TGTGCCAGCAGCTTAGCGGGTCACGGAAACACCATATATTTT
TRBJ1-2 NA NA TRBV7-8 CASSSLQGVNHYGYTF TGTGCCAGCAGCTCCCTACAGGGCGTCAACCACTATGGCTACACCTTC
TRBJ2-7 many NA TRBV7-9 CASSSQGGALEQYF TGTGCCAGCAGCTCCCAGGGTGGAGCGCTCGAGCAGTACTTC
TRBJ1-2 NA TRBD1 TRBV25-1 CACSARTGGGYTF TGTGCCTGCAGTGCTCGGACAGGGGGAGGCTACACCTTC
TRBJ1-3 NA NA TRBV9 CASSVNNVGGSGNTIYF TGTGCCAGCAGCGTAAACAACGTCGGGGGATCCGGAAACACCATATATTTT
TRBJ1-2 NA NA TRBV25-1 CASSFGGGSYGYTF TGTGCCAGCAGCTTCGGAGGGGGTTCCTATGGCTACACCTTC
TRBJ1-2 NA TRBD1 TRBV29-1 CSMSTGGYGYTF TGCAGCATGTCGACAGGGGGCTATGGCTACACCTTC
TRBJ1-4 NA TRBD1 TRBV20-1 CSARDTQTGVF TGCAGTGCTAGAGATACGCAAACAGGGGTTTTT
TRBJ1-5 many NA TRBV10-3 CASSKTVSQPQHF TGTGCCAGCAGTAAGACAGTTAGTCAGCCCCAGCATTTT